These 4 T cell receptor beta chains came from one sample sequenced in a study of cytomegalovirus exposure and HLA in healthy donors. The PCR contained 60 Vbeta and 13 Jbeta primers. The data were produced by immunoSEQ multiplex PCR, yet TCRdb's version contains in-frame clones alone and is incomplete. Seen here are about 140,000 clones, approximately 78% observed once, and the top ten hold about 3.4%. The sequenced sample was PBMCs. The source of these receptors is a man between 18 and 29 years old in good health and CMV-seropositive.

This sequence joins TRBV15 and TRBJ1-5; 7 bases agree with TRBD1. Germline assignment: CDR1 LNHNV and CDR2 YYDKDF (reference sequence). The CDR3 is 17 residues long. Germline trimming cut 0 bases from V and 6 bases from J; bases unmatched to any gene: 11. Written as DNA, the CDR3 is TGTGCCACCAGCAGAGAGCGGAACAGGGGTTGGAGTCAGCCCCAGCATTTT. Translated: CATSRERNRGWSQPQHF.

The chain is built from TRBV27 and TRBJ2-3; 7 nucleotides align to TRBD1. Looked up from germline, CDR1 is MNHEY and CDR2 is SMNVEV (reference sequence). The length of the CDR3 is 16 residues. Losses at the gene ends were 6 bases for V and 0 bases for J; bases not matched to a gene: 9. The CDR3 nucleotides read TGTGCCAGCAGCCAGGACAGGTTATCCAGCACAGATACGCAGTATTTT. It codes for CASSQDRLSSTDTQYF.

The chain is built from TRBV18 and TRBJ2-7, with D perhaps TRBD1 (5 bases). The germline V gene has CDR1 KGHSH and CDR2 LQKENI. Trimming removed 9 bases from V and 4 bases from J, with 13 bases in between. The CDR3 loop spans 12 amino acids. The CDR3 here is CASRGHPYEQYF. For the CDR3, the DNA is TGTGCCAGTCGCGGACATCCATACGAGCAGTACTTC.

The rearrangement uses TRBV6-1 and TRBJ2-1, with 12 bases matching TRBD2. Germline assignment: CDR1 MNHNS and CDR2 SASEGT. V was pared by 1 base and J by 2 bases, with 6 bases of the junction left unmatched. The CDR3 extends over 18 amino acids. The CDR3 spells CASSEGGLAGRAYNEQFF. Written as DNA, the CDR3 is TGTGCCAGCAGTGAAGGAGGACTAGCGGGACGCGCCTACAATGAGCAGTTCTTC.